The present T cell receptor beta chain was sequenced within a study of blood T cell repertoires in COVID-19. This clone was found a few times. This table comes from immunoSEQ multiplex PCR, and its TCRdb copy is limited to in-frame clones, with some not included. The sample contains 140,000 to 150,000 clones, 87% of which appear only once. This CDR3 is built from 12 residues. Germline V gene lookup returns CDR1 KGHDR and CDR2 SFDVKD. With 3 bases clipped from V and 15 bases from J, the junction kept 7 bases outside the gene matches. The rearrangement uses TRBV24-1 and TRBJ1-5; TRBD1 aligns across 7 bases. Sequencing used peripheral blood. This clonotype originated in an elderly man with acute or convalescent COVID-19. Written as DNA, the CDR3 is TGTGCCACCAGTGATCTCGGGACAGCCAGGCATTTT. Its protein is CATSDLGTARHF.